This note documents a single T cell receptor beta chain sequence. The target of this receptor is not known. No much larger clone is present one base from it, and per-base qualities are unavailable. V gives up 4 bases and J gives up 3 bases, and the segment between their germline ends measures 16 bases. Inclusive of the bounding cysteine and phenylalanine, the CDR3 is 15 residues long. The only DNA kept is the CDR3, 45 bases in frame from the first base. The germline V gene gives CDR1 as MDHEN and CDR2 as SYDVKM. This entry is derived from a study of blood T cell repertoires in COVID-19 (dated by TCRdb to the early 2020s). Concerning the study at large: Collaborator samples came from the United States, Italy and Spain and covered acute and convalescent phases of COVID-19. The material from the prospective study consisted of cDNA or gDNA derived from T cells, B-cell-depleted T cells, or PBMCs. The dataset comprised deeply sampled blood TCRbeta repertoires from subjects exposed to, actively infected with, or recovered from COVID-19. The repertoires were made available in a free public database intended to serve as a resource for research on the immune response to SARS-CoV-2. Samples were obtained from the ongoing ImmuneRACE study (first 160 participants) and from some 1,300 subjects provided by 6 global collaborators. Nearly every sample came with metadata listing a de-identified subject ID, COVID-19 status, age in years and sex. Where available, HLA class I and class II types were obtained from metadata supplied by the sample provider rather than from assay-based typing. Results and caveats for the whole study, not just this receptor: The quantity of clinical and demographic metadata differed by source and by participant and was supplied without curation.

TCRbeta CDR3 regions were amplified from genomic DNA using the immunoSEQ Assay, a bias-controlled multiplex PCR. From the authors' description of their analysis: The number of nucleated cells in each sample was estimated by amplification of reference gene primers within the assay. To quantify the absolute abundance of each unique TCRbeta CDR3 rearrangement, sequence reads were collapsed and filtered. For each sample, productive Simpson clonality was calculated as the square root of Simpson's diversity index over productive rearrangements. The immuneACCESS repertoire file appears here via TCRdb, limited to in-frame rearrangements. These files lack a portion of the clones; in checked studies, under half of the deficit traces to unresolved V genes, and the cause of the others is not known. That table supplies the V and J calls and clone size; D and trimming were determined from the DNA. The sample table shows 350,000 to 450,000 clones, and around nine tenths are seen once. The ten largest clonotypes hold about 1.7% of the sample.

Enrolling through a virtual design, the prospective study's participants ranged in age from roughly 18 to 100 years and lived across some 23 United States geographic areas. In the prospective study, cohorts were assigned on the basis of participant-reported clinical history obtained from a screening survey and a study questionnaire. Recovered participants in ImmuneRACE Cohort 3 were defined as having two consecutive negative NP/OP PCR tests, clearance from a healthcare professional, or resolution of symptoms. Each participant in the prospective study had whole blood, serum and a nasopharyngeal or oropharyngeal swab collected by mobile phlebotomists. Prospective study participants could optionally give additional blood draws and questionnaires over an approximately two-month period. Prospective study blood samples were shipped either frozen or at room temperature before DNA extraction.

Sequencing was done on a sample of PBMCs or T cells enriched from blood (not recorded which). The TCR originated in a woman in her 30s who had recovered from COVID-19. This receptor chain uses TRBV28 and TRBJ2-7; D gene: possibly TRBD2, on 5 matching bases. Read as DNA, the sequence is TGTGCCAGCAGTTCCCCCACCCGGGATGGCTACGAGCAGTACTTC. It is translated as CASSSPTRDGYEQYF.